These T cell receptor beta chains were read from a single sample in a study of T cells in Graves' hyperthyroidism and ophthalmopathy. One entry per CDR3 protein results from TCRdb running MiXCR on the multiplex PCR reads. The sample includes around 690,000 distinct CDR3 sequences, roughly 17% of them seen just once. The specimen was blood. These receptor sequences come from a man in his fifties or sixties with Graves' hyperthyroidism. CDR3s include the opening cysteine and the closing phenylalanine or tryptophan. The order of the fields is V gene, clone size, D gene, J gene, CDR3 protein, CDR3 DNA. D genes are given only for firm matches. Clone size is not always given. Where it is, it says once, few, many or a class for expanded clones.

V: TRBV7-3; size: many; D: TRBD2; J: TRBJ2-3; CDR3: CASSPTSVPDTQYF; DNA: TGTGCCAGCAGCCCGACTAGCGTCCCAGATACGCAGTATTTT
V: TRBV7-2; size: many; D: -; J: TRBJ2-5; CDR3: CASSYPWETQYF; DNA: TGTGCCAGCAGCTATCCTTGGGAGACCCAGTACTTC
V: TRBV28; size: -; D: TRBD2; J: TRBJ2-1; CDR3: CASVSLAGAGYNEQFF; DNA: TGTGCCAGCGTCTCATTAGCGGGAGCGGGTTACAATGAGCAGTTCTTC
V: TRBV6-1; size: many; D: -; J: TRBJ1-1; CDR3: CASSKSESTEAFF; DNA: TGTGCCAGCAGCAAATCCGAGAGCACTGAAGCTTTCTTT
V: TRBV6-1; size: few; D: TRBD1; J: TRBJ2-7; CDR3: CASSRSGTGNYEQYF; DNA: TGTGCCAGCAGTCGTTCAGGGACAGGAAACTACGAGCAGTACTTC
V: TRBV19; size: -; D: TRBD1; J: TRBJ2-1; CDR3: CASSIVDRGAYNEQFF; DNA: TGTGCCAGTAGTATAGTCGACAGGGGAGCCTACAATGAGCAGTTCTTC
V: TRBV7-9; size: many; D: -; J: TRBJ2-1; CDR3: CASSFGRNEQFF; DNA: TGTGCCAGCAGCTTTGGTAGAAATGAGCAGTTCTTC
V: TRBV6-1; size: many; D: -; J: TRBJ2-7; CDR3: CASSEEETEYEQYF; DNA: TGTGCCAGCAGTGAAGAGGAGACAGAGTACGAGCAGTACTTC
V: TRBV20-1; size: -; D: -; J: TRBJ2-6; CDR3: CSARDWGSGANVPTF; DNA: -
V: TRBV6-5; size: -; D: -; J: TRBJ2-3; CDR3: CASSYSARGSDTQYF; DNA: TGTGCCAGCAGTTACTCGGCTAGAGGGAGTGATACGCAGTATTTT
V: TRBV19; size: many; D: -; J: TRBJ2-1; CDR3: CASSMGPLPYNEQFF; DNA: TGTGCCAGTAGTATGGGGCCCCTTCCGTACAATGAGCAGTTCTTC
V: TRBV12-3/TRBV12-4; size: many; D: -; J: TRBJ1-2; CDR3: CASRVGGGGYTF; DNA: TGTGCCAGCAGGGTCGGGGGGGGGGGCTACACCTTC
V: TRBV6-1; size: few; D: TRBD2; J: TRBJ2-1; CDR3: CASSSGTSRINEQFF; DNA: TGTGCCAGCAGTTCCGGGACTAGCAGGATCAATGAGCAGTTCTTC
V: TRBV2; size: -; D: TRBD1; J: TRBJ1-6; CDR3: CASSDGQEIHF; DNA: TGTGCCAGCAGTGACGGACAGGAGATTCACTTT
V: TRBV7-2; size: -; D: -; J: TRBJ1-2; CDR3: CASSLGGSEGVLGYTF; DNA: TGTGCCAGCAGCTTGGGGGGGAGTGAGGGGGTCCTTGGCTACACCTTC
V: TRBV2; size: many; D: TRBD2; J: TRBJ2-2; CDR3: CASSELGTSGILTGELFF; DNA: TGTGCCAGCAGTGAGTTAGGGACTAGCGGGATTCTTACCGGGGAGCTGTTTTTT
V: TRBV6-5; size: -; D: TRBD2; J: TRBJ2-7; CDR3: CASSYPRPSSGNAYEQYF; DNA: TGTGCCAGCAGTTACCCGAGACCCTCTAGCGGGAATGCCTACGAGCAGTACTTC
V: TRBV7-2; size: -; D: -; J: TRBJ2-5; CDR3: CASSFLGGGTQETQYF; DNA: TGTGCCAGCAGCTTCCTAGGGGGAGGGACCCAAGAGACCCAGTACTTC
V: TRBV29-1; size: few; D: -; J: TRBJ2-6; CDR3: CSVEGGKSSGANVLTF; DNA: TGCAGCGTTGAAGGAGGCAAGAGCTCTGGGGCCAACGTCCTGACTTTC
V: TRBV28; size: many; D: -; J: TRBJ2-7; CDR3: CASSSSDKLSYEQYF; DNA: -
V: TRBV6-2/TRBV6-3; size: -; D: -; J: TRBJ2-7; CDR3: CASSRDIGSYEQYF; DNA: TGTGCCAGCAGCCGAGACATTGGCTCCTACGAGCAGTACTTC
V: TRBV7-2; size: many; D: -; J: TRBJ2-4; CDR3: CASSPMVIQYF; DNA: TGTGCCAGCAGCCCGATGGTCATTCAGTACTTC
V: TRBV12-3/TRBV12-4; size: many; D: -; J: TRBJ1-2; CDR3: CASTPGVGNGYTF; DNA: TGTGCCAGCACTCCCGGTGTGGGAAATGGCTACACCTTC
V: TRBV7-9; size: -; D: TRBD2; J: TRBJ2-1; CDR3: CASSQLAGRYNEQFF; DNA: TGTGCCAGCAGCCAACTAGCGGGGCGCTACAATGAGCAGTTCTTC
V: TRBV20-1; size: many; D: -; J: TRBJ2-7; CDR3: CSARDFGDDKAIYEQYF; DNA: TGCAGTGCTAGAGATTTCGGTGACGACAAAGCAATTTACGAGCAGTACTTC
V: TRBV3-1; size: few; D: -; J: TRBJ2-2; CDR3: CASSQDAQYGELFF; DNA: TGTGCCAGCAGCCAAGATGCGCAATACGGGGAGCTGTTTTTT
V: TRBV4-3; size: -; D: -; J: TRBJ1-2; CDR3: CASSPLGGSYGYTF; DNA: TGTGCCAGCAGCCCCCTGGGTGGGTCCTATGGCTACACCTTC
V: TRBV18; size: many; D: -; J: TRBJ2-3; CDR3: CASSRAGTSTDTQYF; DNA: TGTGCCAGCTCACGAGCCGGGACTAGCACAGATACGCAGTATTTT
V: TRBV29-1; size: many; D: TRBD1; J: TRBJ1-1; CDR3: CSVETGGLTEAFF; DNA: TGCAGCGTTGAAACAGGGGGCTTGACTGAAGCTTTCTTT